The T cell receptor (beta chain) described here comes from a study of T cell changes during pregnancy in multiple sclerosis (dated 2019 in TCRdb). Turning to the overall study: In women with multiple sclerosis, the researchers looked at how the T cell repertoire shifted as pregnancy progressed.

Concerning this clone itself: Its antigen is not yet known. No quality values exist for individual bases; no much larger clone is one base distant.

After removal of 8 bases from V and 2 bases from J, the junction retains 14 bases not matched to a gene. The germline V gene (reference sequence) gives CDR1 as LNHNV and CDR2 as YYDKDF. Including cysteine and phenylalanine, the CDR3 has 17 amino acids. CDR3 DNA only is kept here, 51 bases in frame from base 1. The receptor library was made with the immunoSEQ multiplex PCR assay. The immuneACCESS repertoire file appears here via TCRdb, limited to in-frame rearrangements. These files lack a portion of the clones; in checked studies, under half of the deficit traces to unresolved V genes, and the cause of the others is not known. The sample records approximately 20,000 clones, 88% of which are singletons. 4.5% to 7% of the sample belongs to the ten largest clones.

The sequenced sample was CD8+ T cells from peripheral blood mononuclear cells, obtained after pregnancy. This TCR was sampled from a female donor in good health, enrolled as a control in a pregnancy study. The chain is made from TRBV15 and TRBJ2-3; 9 junctional bases match TRBD1. The CDR3 protein: CATRQGQGLGFTDTQYF. The sequenced DNA is TGTGCCACCCGACAGGGACAGGGATTAGGATTCACAGATACGCAGTATTTT.